This T cell receptor beta chain was identified in a study of chemoradiotherapy in HPV16-positive cancers. Study in general: Candidate HPV-specific T-cell clones and common TCR motifs came from functional assays in a couple of HPV16-positive patients.

Measured with immunoSEQ multiplex PCR; TCRdb has only the in-frame clones, and not every one. The table has thousands of clones, roughly nine tenths seen once. Study findings and constraints: Candidate HPV-specific clones and E7-related TCR motifs grew in tumor during treatment. The functional HPV-specific definition rests on just a couple of HPV16-positive patients.

This clone has a single count. What it binds is not known. Trimming took 5 bases from V and 6 from J, leaving 11 bases between them. CDR1 is SGHVS, CDR2 FNYEAQ, per germline. This CDR3 has 13 residues. Repertoires were sampled repeatedly during chemoradiotherapy. The sequenced sample was tumor tissue, obtained from a patient who underwent chemoradiotherapy. The V gene is TRBV7-6, the J gene TRBJ2-1; TRBD2 might be the D (5 bases). The clonotype was recovered from a human donor with HPV-associated anogenital cancer. The CDR3 sequence: CASSAGLSNEQFF. Written as DNA, the CDR3 is TGTGCCAGCAGCGCCGGACTGTCCAATGAGCAGTTCTTC.